The subject of this entry is one TCR beta chain. V was shortened by 7 bases and J by 9 bases, with 13 bases between the two germline ends. The CDR3 totals 12 residues. The V gene's germline CDR1 is MNHEY and CDR2 SVGEGT. This sample is drawn from a study of T cells after yellow fever vaccination. Study context: It was SMART-Seq v4 Ultra Low Input that prepared the fractions with low cell numbers.

TCRdb reprocessed the 5' RACE reads via MiXCR and lists one record per CDR3 protein. This sample has 50,000 to 65,000 distinct CDR3 sequences, with more than 6.5% found just once. Study-wide results and caveats: Clonotype sharing between CD4 and CD8 compartments was small. The secondary response peaked faster, at day 5 versus 15, but was weaker.

This TCR derives from a man younger than 35 who received the YFV17D yellow fever vaccine. This sequence joins TRBV6-2 or TRBV6-3 and TRBJ2-1; tentative D call: TRBD2 (6 bases). Here the sequenced sample was CD8+ T cells not binding an NS4B(214-222) dextramer, sorted from PBMCs, taken about 41 days after the first yellow fever vaccination. CDR3 nucleotide sequence: TGTGCCAGCAATAGGGGCGGGGCTGAGCAGTTCTTC. Encoded protein: CASNRGGAEQFF.